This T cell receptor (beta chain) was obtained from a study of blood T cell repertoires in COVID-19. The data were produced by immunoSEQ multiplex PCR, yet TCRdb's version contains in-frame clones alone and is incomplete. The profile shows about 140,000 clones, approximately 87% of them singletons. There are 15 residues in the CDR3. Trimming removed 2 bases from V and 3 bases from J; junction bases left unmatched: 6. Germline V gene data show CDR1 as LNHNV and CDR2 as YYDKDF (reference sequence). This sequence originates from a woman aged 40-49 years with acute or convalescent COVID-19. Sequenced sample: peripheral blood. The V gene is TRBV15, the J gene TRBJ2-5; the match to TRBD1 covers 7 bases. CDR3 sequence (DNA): TGTGCCACCAGCAGATCAGGACAGGATGAAGAGACCCAGTACTTC. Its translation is CATSRSGQDEETQYF.